The rows below give T cell receptor beta chains drawn from one sample of a study of T cells in Graves' hyperthyroidism and ophthalmopathy. A single record per CDR3 protein comes from TCRdb applying MiXCR to the multiplex PCR reads. The sample lists fewer than 650,000 distinct CDR3 sequences, around 43% occurring once. The sequenced sample was peripheral blood or thyroid tissue (not recorded which). The receptors stem from an adult woman with Graves' disease, either hyperthyroidism or ophthalmopathy (not recorded which). CDR3s include the opening cysteine and the closing phenylalanine or tryptophan. The order of the fields is V gene, D gene, J gene, CDR3 protein. D genes are given only for firm matches.

TRBV29-1	NA	TRBJ2-7	CSVGTSYSYEQYF
TRBV14	NA	TRBJ2-7	CASSPPDRAPYEQYF
TRBV13	TRBD1	TRBJ2-6	CASSLWDRGSAGANVLTF
TRBV20-1	NA	TRBJ1-2	CSARSRGWSSLF
TRBV2	NA	TRBJ2-5	CASSDYLGETQYF
TRBV6-6	NA	TRBJ1-4	CASRRVASATNEKLFF
TRBV7-2	TRBD2	TRBJ2-5	CANGLAGEWETQYF
TRBV19	NA	TRBJ2-2	CASSGYSNTGELFF
TRBV20-1	NA	TRBJ1-4	CSARSGGKEKLFF
TRBV5-1	NA	TRBJ1-1	CDSSPTTGYTEAFF
TRBV7-2	NA	TRBJ1-5	CASSWTLDQPQHF
TRBV7-9	TRBD1	TRBJ1-1	CASSQRGQIDTEAFF
TRBV20-1	TRBD1	TRBJ1-2	CSARGDRVAGYTF
TRBV5-1	TRBD2	TRBJ2-5	CASSLEGSGYQETQYF
TRBV7-9	NA	TRBJ1-1	CASSPPSGLRTEAFF
TRBV7-8	NA	TRBJ1-1	CASSMGNTEAFF
TRBV7-6	NA	TRBJ1-1	CASSYYGGAVTEAFF
TRBV29-1	NA	TRBJ1-1	CSVEGGLTNTEAFF
TRBV7-8	NA	TRBJ2-2	CASSLGGIDTGELFF
TRBV5-4	NA	TRBJ1-4	CASRPQDTEKLFF
TRBV20-1	TRBD1	TRBJ1-2	CSARESQGNRYGYTF
TRBV24-1	NA	TRBJ2-5	CATSKGDSNQPQYF
TRBV10-3	NA	TRBJ1-4	CAISPGALSQGKNEKLFF
TRBV5-1	NA	TRBJ2-5	CASSLGEGLSQETQYF
TRBV19	NA	TRBJ1-1	CATKGQLGTEAFF
TRBV29-1	NA	TRBJ1-2	CSVGTTGSRYGYTF
TRBV10-3	NA	TRBJ2-7	CAISETENYEQYF
TRBV7-2	TRBD1	TRBJ2-2	CASSPPHRGKAGELFF
TRBV7-9	TRBD1	TRBJ1-4	CASSHLTLTTGEKLFF
TRBV5-1	NA	TRBJ2-5	CASSPRWETQYF
TRBV5-1	TRBD1	TRBJ2-7	CASSLESGGEQYF
TRBV7-8	NA	TRBJ2-5	CASSSQGGGETQYF
TRBV7-6	TRBD2	TRBJ2-5	CASSLGVAGGLQETQYF
TRBV25-1	NA	TRBJ1-6	CASSAQMGNSPLHF
TRBV5-1	NA	TRBJ2-5	CASSLQTQGETQYF
TRBV20-1	NA	TRBJ1-1	CSASRDARTTEAFF
TRBV2	NA	TRBJ1-1	CASSGDSMNTEAFF
TRBV7-6	NA	TRBJ2-7	CASSPRDIGEQYF
TRBV5-1	TRBD1	TRBJ1-1	CASSIQQGAGDTEAFF
TRBV7-9	TRBD1	TRBJ1-2	CASSHRDSGYTF
TRBV7-2	TRBD1	TRBJ1-6	CASSLGHRGPNNSPLHF
TRBV7-9	NA	TRBJ2-2	CASSKGTSDTGELFF
TRBV3-1	NA	TRBJ2-7	CASSQFNNYEQYF
TRBV28	TRBD1	TRBJ2-7	CASSFGGQGYEQYF
TRBV7-7	TRBD1	TRBJ1-3	CASSPDRSGNTIYF
TRBV12-3/TRBV12-4	NA	TRBJ1-3	CASSPSGAIYF
TRBV10-1	NA	TRBJ1-3	CASTLTGNTIYF
TRBV7-3	NA	TRBJ2-7	CASSLNVGPPYEQYF
TRBV12-3/TRBV12-4	NA	TRBJ2-5	CASSFTTRETQYF
TRBV29-1	TRBD1	TRBJ2-7	CSATGTDLYEQYF
TRBV7-2	TRBD2	TRBJ2-7	CASSYTSGGSYEQYF
TRBV7-2	NA	TRBJ1-4	CASSSRSREGEKLFF
TRBV29-1	NA	TRBJ1-1	CSVEIQGTTEAFF
TRBV5-6	NA	TRBJ1-1	CASSLEGREATEAFF
TRBV19	TRBD2	TRBJ2-5	CASSGTRTSPQETQYF
TRBV5-5	TRBD1	TRBJ2-5	CASRNIRGGAQGETQYF
TRBV7-9	NA	TRBJ2-5	CASSFQREQETQYF
TRBV12-3/TRBV12-4	NA	TRBJ2-5	CASTDLETQYF